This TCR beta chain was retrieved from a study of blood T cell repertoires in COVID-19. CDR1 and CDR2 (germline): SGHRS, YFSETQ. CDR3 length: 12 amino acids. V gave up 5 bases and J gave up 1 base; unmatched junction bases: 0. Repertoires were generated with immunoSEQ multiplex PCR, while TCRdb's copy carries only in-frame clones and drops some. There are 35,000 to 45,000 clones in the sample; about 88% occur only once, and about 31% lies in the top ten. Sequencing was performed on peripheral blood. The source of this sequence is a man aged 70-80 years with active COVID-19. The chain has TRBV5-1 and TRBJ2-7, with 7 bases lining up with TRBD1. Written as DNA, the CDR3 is TGCGCCAGCAGGGGACAGTCCTACGAGCAGTACTTC. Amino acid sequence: CASRGQSYEQYF.